Listed below are T cell receptor beta chains from one sample, sequenced in a study of cytomegalovirus exposure and HLA in healthy donors. Clones were sequenced by immunoSEQ multiplex PCR, and TCRdb holds only the in-frame ones, with some missing. The data show around 110,000 clones, with around 75% seen just once and about 2.5% held by the top ten. Sequencing input: PBMCs. All receptors derive from a man between 35 and 55 years old in good health and CMV-seronegative. CDR3s include the opening cysteine and the closing phenylalanine or tryptophan. The order of the fields is clone size, J gene, V gene, D gene, CDR3 length, CDR3 DNA, CDR3 protein. D genes are given only for firm matches. Size tells how often a clone was seen (once, few, many) or the class of an expanded clone, and some rows leave it out.

clone_size: .; j_call: TRBJ1-6; v_call: TRBV7-8; d_call: TRBD1; cdr3_length: 17; cdr3_nt: TGTGCCAGCAGCTTCGGGACAGGGGGCTTGCGTAATTCACCCCTCCACTTT; cdr3_aa: CASSFGTGGLRNSPLHF
clone_size: .; j_call: TRBJ2-6; v_call: TRBV5-4; d_call: .; cdr3_length: 14; cdr3_nt: TGTGCCAGCAGCTTTGGGCCTGGGGCCAACGTCCTGACTTTC; cdr3_aa: CASSFGPGANVLTF
clone_size: .; j_call: TRBJ2-7; v_call: TRBV7-2; d_call: TRBD2; cdr3_length: 17; cdr3_nt: TGTGCCAGCAGCTTAGGAGCTAGCGGGGGCCACTCCTACGAGCAGTACTTC; cdr3_aa: CASSLGASGGHSYEQYF
clone_size: .; j_call: TRBJ2-1; v_call: TRBV15; d_call: .; cdr3_length: 15; cdr3_nt: TGTGCCACCAGCAGAGATTTCTCGGGAAACAATGAGCAGTTCTTC; cdr3_aa: CATSRDFSGNNEQFF
clone_size: .; j_call: TRBJ1-1; v_call: TRBV15; d_call: TRBD1; cdr3_length: 17; cdr3_nt: TGTGCCACAAGTTCCCCACAGGGGCCTGAGGTGAACACTGAAGCTTTCTTT; cdr3_aa: CATSSPQGPEVNTEAFF
clone_size: few; j_call: TRBJ2-2; v_call: TRBV7-6; d_call: .; cdr3_length: 13; cdr3_nt: TGTGCCAGCAGCTCCACTCCAGGCGGGGAGCTGTTTTTT; cdr3_aa: CASSSTPGGELFF
clone_size: .; j_call: TRBJ2-3; v_call: TRBV5-1; d_call: .; cdr3_length: 13; cdr3_nt: TGCGCCAGCAATGTCGGGTCCACAGATACGCAGTATTTT; cdr3_aa: CASNVGSTDTQYF
clone_size: .; j_call: TRBJ2-3; v_call: TRBV4-2; d_call: .; cdr3_length: 16; cdr3_nt: TGTGCCAGCAGCCAAGATAGGGGGGGGACCACAGATACGCAGTATTTT; cdr3_aa: CASSQDRGGTTDTQYF
clone_size: .; j_call: TRBJ1-2; v_call: TRBV9; d_call: .; cdr3_length: 13; cdr3_nt: TGTGCCAGCAGCGTAGAAGGAGGCCATGGCTACACCTTC; cdr3_aa: CASSVEGGHGYTF
clone_size: .; j_call: TRBJ2-5; v_call: TRBV2; d_call: TRBD1; cdr3_length: 16; cdr3_nt: TGTGCCAGCAGCACCGGACAGGGAGTTTTCCAAGAGACCCAGTACTTC; cdr3_aa: CASSTGQGVFQETQYF
clone_size: .; j_call: TRBJ1-2; v_call: TRBV5-1; d_call: .; cdr3_length: 15; cdr3_nt: TGCGCCAGCAGCTTTGCCCACGGGGGAAACTATGGCTACACCTTC; cdr3_aa: CASSFAHGGNYGYTF
clone_size: few; j_call: TRBJ1-1; v_call: TRBV11-2; d_call: TRBD1; cdr3_length: 18; cdr3_nt: TGTGCCAGCAGCCCAGAACTCGGGACAGGGAGAGTGAACACTGAAGCTTTCTTT; cdr3_aa: CASSPELGTGRVNTEAFF
clone_size: .; j_call: TRBJ2-6; v_call: TRBV5-1; d_call: .; cdr3_length: 17; cdr3_nt: TGCGCCAGCAGCCTACAGGTGACGGTCTCTGGGGCCAACGTCCTGACTTTC; cdr3_aa: CASSLQVTVSGANVLTF
clone_size: .; j_call: TRBJ2-6; v_call: TRBV5-6; d_call: TRBD1; cdr3_length: 18; cdr3_nt: TGTGCCAGCAGCTTGGTGCGCAGGGGGCGATCTGGGGCCAACGTCCTGACTTTC; cdr3_aa: CASSLVRRGRSGANVLTF
clone_size: few; j_call: TRBJ2-2; v_call: TRBV7-9; d_call: .; cdr3_length: 17; cdr3_nt: TGTGCCAGCAGCTTCCGGACAATTAGCTCGAACACCGGGGAGCTGTTTTTT; cdr3_aa: CASSFRTISSNTGELFF
clone_size: .; j_call: TRBJ1-2; v_call: TRBV6-1; d_call: .; cdr3_length: 17; cdr3_nt: TGTGCCAGCAGTGATCTCCAAACGGCGTGGGGGGGCGAGGGCTACACCTTC; cdr3_aa: CASSDLQTAWGGEGYTF
clone_size: few; j_call: TRBJ1-1; v_call: TRBV5-1; d_call: TRBD1; cdr3_length: 16; cdr3_nt: TGCGCCAGCAGCTTGGGCGACAGGGGACAGAACACTGAAGCTTTCTTT; cdr3_aa: CASSLGDRGQNTEAFF
clone_size: .; j_call: TRBJ2-7; v_call: TRBV5-1; d_call: .; cdr3_length: 12; cdr3_nt: TGCGCCAGCAGCTTGACGGTCTACGAGCAGTACTTC; cdr3_aa: CASSLTVYEQYF
clone_size: .; j_call: TRBJ1-4; v_call: TRBV4-2; d_call: .; cdr3_length: 15; cdr3_nt: TGTGCCAGCAGCCAACGAACAGGGACTAACGAAAAACTGTTTTTT; cdr3_aa: CASSQRTGTNEKLFF
clone_size: .; j_call: TRBJ1-5; v_call: TRBV19; d_call: .; cdr3_length: 16; cdr3_nt: TGTGCCAGTAGCTCGTCAGGGTGGAATGACAATCAGCCCCAGCATTTT; cdr3_aa: CASSSSGWNDNQPQHF
clone_size: .; j_call: TRBJ1-1; v_call: TRBV19; d_call: .; cdr3_length: 14; cdr3_nt: TGTGCCAGTAGCCTCTTTGGAGGGAACACTGAAGCTTTCTTT; cdr3_aa: CASSLFGGNTEAFF
clone_size: .; j_call: TRBJ1-2; v_call: TRBV7-2; d_call: .; cdr3_length: 15; cdr3_nt: TGTGCCAGCAGCCCGAGGGGGGGGCGGGTAGGTGGCTACACCTTC; cdr3_aa: CASSPRGGRVGGYTF
clone_size: once; j_call: TRBJ2-2; v_call: TRBV10-2; d_call: TRBD2; cdr3_length: 17; cdr3_nt: TGCGCCAGCAGTGAGTCGGGTCTAGCGGGCAACACCGGGGAGCTGTTTTTT; cdr3_aa: CASSESGLAGNTGELFF
clone_size: .; j_call: TRBJ1-5; v_call: TRBV2; d_call: TRBD1; cdr3_length: 15; cdr3_nt: TGTGCCAGCAGTGTAAACAGGGGAAGCAATCAGCCCCAGCATTTT; cdr3_aa: CASSVNRGSNQPQHF
clone_size: .; j_call: TRBJ2-5; v_call: TRBV14; d_call: TRBD1; cdr3_length: 14; cdr3_nt: TGTGCCAGTTCCCGACAGGGGGCAGGAGAGACCCAGTACTTC; cdr3_aa: CASSRQGAGETQYF
clone_size: once; j_call: TRBJ1-6; v_call: TRBV25-1; d_call: .; cdr3_length: 13; cdr3_nt: TGTGCCAGCAGACGAAGGTCAGGCTCACCCCTCCACTTT; cdr3_aa: CASRRRSGSPLHF
clone_size: .; j_call: TRBJ2-7; v_call: TRBV27; d_call: .; cdr3_length: 15; cdr3_nt: TGTGCCAGCAGTTTAACGATCGGGAGCTCCTACGAGCAGTACTTC; cdr3_aa: CASSLTIGSSYEQYF
clone_size: .; j_call: TRBJ2-7; v_call: TRBV4-1; d_call: TRBD2; cdr3_length: 14; cdr3_nt: TGCGCCAGCGGCCACGCTAGCGGGGCGGTCGAGCAGTACTTC; cdr3_aa: CASGHASGAVEQYF
clone_size: .; j_call: TRBJ2-2; v_call: TRBV2; d_call: .; cdr3_length: 14; cdr3_nt: TGTGCCAGCAGCGTGGTGGCGGGGCCCGGGGAGCTGTTTTTT; cdr3_aa: CASSVVAGPGELFF
clone_size: .; j_call: TRBJ1-1; v_call: TRBV5-1; d_call: .; cdr3_length: 16; cdr3_nt: TGCGCCAGCAGCGGCGGGTTGGCAAGCTCGAACACTGAAGCTTTCTTT; cdr3_aa: CASSGGLASSNTEAFF
clone_size: .; j_call: TRBJ2-2; v_call: TRBV5-1; d_call: TRBD1; cdr3_length: 16; cdr3_nt: TGCGCCAGCAGCTTGGCGGGACAGGGAGGCACCGGGGAGCTGTTTTTT; cdr3_aa: CASSLAGQGGTGELFF
clone_size: .; j_call: TRBJ2-1; v_call: TRBV5-1; d_call: TRBD2; cdr3_length: 16; cdr3_nt: TGCGCCAGCAGCCCCTGGGGGCGGGGGGGCGACAATGAGCAGTTCTTC; cdr3_aa: CASSPWGRGGDNEQFF
clone_size: few; j_call: TRBJ1-4; v_call: TRBV19; d_call: TRBD1; cdr3_length: 15; cdr3_nt: TGTGCCAGTACCCAGGGGACAGCAACTAATGAAAAACTGTTTTTT; cdr3_aa: CASTQGTATNEKLFF
clone_size: .; j_call: TRBJ1-4; v_call: TRBV19; d_call: .; cdr3_length: 12; cdr3_nt: TGTGCCAGCTCCACAGGGTATGAAAAACTGTTTTTT; cdr3_aa: CASSTGYEKLFF
clone_size: .; j_call: TRBJ2-5; v_call: TRBV2; d_call: TRBD1; cdr3_length: 18; cdr3_nt: TGTGCCAGCAGGGCCACATTGCTACGCATAGGACAGGCAGAGACCCAGTACTTC; cdr3_aa: CASRATLLRIGQAETQYF
clone_size: few; j_call: TRBJ2-4; v_call: TRBV7-9; d_call: .; cdr3_length: 12; cdr3_nt: TGTGCCAGCAGCTTAGGACAATCTCGACCTGACTTC; cdr3_aa: CASSLGQSRPDF
clone_size: once; j_call: TRBJ1-1; v_call: TRBV11-3; d_call: .; cdr3_length: 13; cdr3_nt: TGTGCCAGCAGCTTAGCGACAGACACTGAAGCTTTCTTT; cdr3_aa: CASSLATDTEAFF
clone_size: .; j_call: TRBJ2-3; v_call: TRBV5-1; d_call: .; cdr3_length: 15; cdr3_nt: TGCGCCAGCAGCCAGTCGACATCTAGCACAGATACGCAGTATTTT; cdr3_aa: CASSQSTSSTDTQYF
clone_size: .; j_call: TRBJ2-1; v_call: TRBV5-1; d_call: TRBD1; cdr3_length: 14; cdr3_nt: TGCGCCAGCAGCTTGGACAGGGGAGACAATGAGCAGTTCTTC; cdr3_aa: CASSLDRGDNEQFF
clone_size: .; j_call: TRBJ2-4; v_call: TRBV5-4; d_call: .; cdr3_length: 15; cdr3_nt: TGTGCCAGCAGCTTGGAGCCCGTCCAGGGTCGCATTCAGTACTTC; cdr3_aa: CASSLEPVQGRIQYF
clone_size: once; j_call: TRBJ1-2; v_call: TRBV29-1; d_call: TRBD1; cdr3_length: 13; cdr3_nt: TGCAGCATTATCCGGGACAGGGGCTATGGCTACACCTTC; cdr3_aa: CSIIRDRGYGYTF
clone_size: once; j_call: TRBJ1-2; v_call: TRBV4-1; d_call: .; cdr3_length: 15; cdr3_nt: TGCGCCAGCAGCCAAGCTGTCGCAGGGCTCTATGGCTACACCTTC; cdr3_aa: CASSQAVAGLYGYTF
clone_size: .; j_call: TRBJ2-7; v_call: TRBV2; d_call: TRBD1; cdr3_length: 15; cdr3_nt: TGTGCCAGCAGTGATGGTGGGACAGGACTCTACGAGCAGTACTTC; cdr3_aa: CASSDGGTGLYEQYF
clone_size: once; j_call: TRBJ1-4; v_call: TRBV5-1; d_call: .; cdr3_length: 13; cdr3_nt: TGCGCCAGCAGGGACTCAACTAATGAAAAACTGTTTTTT; cdr3_aa: CASRDSTNEKLFF
clone_size: once; j_call: TRBJ1-2; v_call: TRBV6-5; d_call: TRBD1; cdr3_length: 13; cdr3_nt: TGTGCCAGCAATCACCGGGACAGCGATGGCTACACCTTC; cdr3_aa: CASNHRDSDGYTF
clone_size: .; j_call: TRBJ1-5; v_call: TRBV4-1; d_call: .; cdr3_length: 14; cdr3_nt: TGCGCCAGCAGTCTAACACGGGGCAATCAGCCCCAGCATTTT; cdr3_aa: CASSLTRGNQPQHF
clone_size: .; j_call: TRBJ2-7; v_call: TRBV5-1; d_call: .; cdr3_length: 15; cdr3_nt: TGCGCCAGCAGCCCGGGGGACAGAGACTCCTACGAGCAGTACTTC; cdr3_aa: CASSPGDRDSYEQYF
clone_size: .; j_call: TRBJ1-2; v_call: TRBV12-1; d_call: .; cdr3_length: 14; cdr3_nt: TGTGCCAGCAGCTTTGCGGGACACGCCTATGGCTACACCTTC; cdr3_aa: CASSFAGHAYGYTF
clone_size: .; j_call: TRBJ2-5; v_call: TRBV21-1; d_call: .; cdr3_length: 13; cdr3_nt: TGTGCCAGCAGCAATTTTAGCCTTGAGACCCAGTACTTC; cdr3_aa: CASSNFSLETQYF
clone_size: few; j_call: TRBJ2-1; v_call: TRBV15; d_call: .; cdr3_length: 14; cdr3_nt: TGTGCCACCAGCAGAGATGCCCCACGGGATGAGCAGTTCTTC; cdr3_aa: CATSRDAPRDEQFF
clone_size: .; j_call: TRBJ2-7; v_call: TRBV5-4; d_call: TRBD1; cdr3_length: 14; cdr3_nt: TGTGCCAGCAGCTTGGGGACAGGGGTTCTCGAGCAGTACTTC; cdr3_aa: CASSLGTGVLEQYF
clone_size: few; j_call: TRBJ2-1; v_call: TRBV4-1; d_call: TRBD2; cdr3_length: 17; cdr3_nt: TGCGCCAGCAGCCAAACCTTTAGCGGGGGGGCTTCTAGAGAGCAGTTCTTC; cdr3_aa: CASSQTFSGGASREQFF
clone_size: .; j_call: TRBJ2-6; v_call: TRBV19; d_call: TRBD2; cdr3_length: 16; cdr3_nt: TGTGCCAGTAGTACGGGGGGAAAGGCTGGGGCCAACGTCCTGACTTTC; cdr3_aa: CASSTGGKAGANVLTF